The source of this T cell receptor (beta chain) is a study of blood T cells in healthy people across ages. Next came a second PCR, run for about 6 to 12 cycles, which used a sample-barcoded 5' primer along with a J-beta primer mix. One entry per CDR3 protein, called by TCRdb with MiXCR from the 5' RACE reads. Of approximately 1.5 million distinct CDR3 sequences detected, about 42% appear once; the ten largest clones hold about 3.8%. CDR1 SGHTA and CDR2 FQGTGA come from the germline V gene. Trimming took off 5 bases at V and 3 bases at J, with 11 bases between the two ends. The CDR3 runs 14 residues. General study results and limits: Researchers deemed the diversity estimates from one million T cells underestimates. Age advanced and TCR beta diversity per million T cells fell, roughly linearly. Long-lived donors had more naive CD4+ cells and higher diversity than aged donors.

This clonotype was seen a handful of times. Its antigen is as yet unknown. Ten milliliters was the volume of peripheral blood drawn from each donor. Sequenced sample: blood. The chain links TRBV7-3 to TRBJ2-1, with D possibly matching TRBD1 (5 bases). The sequence came from a woman younger than 35 in good health. CDR3 residues: CASSPDNFYNEQFF. CDR3 bases: TGTGCCAGCAGCCCGGACAATTTCTACAATGAGCAGTTCTTC.